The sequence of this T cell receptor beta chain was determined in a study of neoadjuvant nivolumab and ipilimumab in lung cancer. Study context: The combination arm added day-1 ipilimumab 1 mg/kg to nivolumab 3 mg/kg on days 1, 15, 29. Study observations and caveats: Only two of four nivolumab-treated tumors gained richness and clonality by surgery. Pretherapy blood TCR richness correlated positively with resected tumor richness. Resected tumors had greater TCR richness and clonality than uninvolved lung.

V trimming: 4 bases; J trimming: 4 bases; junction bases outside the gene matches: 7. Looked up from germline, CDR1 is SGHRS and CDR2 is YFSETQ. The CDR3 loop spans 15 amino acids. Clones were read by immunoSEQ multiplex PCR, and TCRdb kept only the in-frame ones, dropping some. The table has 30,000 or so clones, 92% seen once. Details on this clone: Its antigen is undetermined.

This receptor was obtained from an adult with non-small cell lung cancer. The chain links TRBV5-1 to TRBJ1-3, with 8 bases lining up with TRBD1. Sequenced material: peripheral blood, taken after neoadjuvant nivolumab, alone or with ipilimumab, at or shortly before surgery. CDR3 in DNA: TGCGCCAGCAGCCCCACGCAGGGGGCCGGAAACACCATATATTTT. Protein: CASSPTQGAGNTIYF. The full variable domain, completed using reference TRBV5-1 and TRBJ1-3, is KAGVTQTPRYLIKTRGQQVTLSCSPISGHRSVSWYQQTPGQGLQFLFEYFSETQRNKGNFPGRFSGRQFSNSRSEMNVSTLELGDSALYLCASSPTQGAGNTIYFGEGSWLTVV.